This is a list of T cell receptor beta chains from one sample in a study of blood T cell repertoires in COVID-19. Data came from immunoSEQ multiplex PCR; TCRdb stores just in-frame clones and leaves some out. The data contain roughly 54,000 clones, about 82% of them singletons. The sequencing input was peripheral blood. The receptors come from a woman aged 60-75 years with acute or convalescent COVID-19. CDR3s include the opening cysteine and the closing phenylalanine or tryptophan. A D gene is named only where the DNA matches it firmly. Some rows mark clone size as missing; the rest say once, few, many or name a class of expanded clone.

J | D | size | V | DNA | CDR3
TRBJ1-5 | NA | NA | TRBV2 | TGTGCCAGCAGTGAGAGGGGGTTGAGCAATCAGCCCCAGCATTTT | CASSERGLSNQPQHF
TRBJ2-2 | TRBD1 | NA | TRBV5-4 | TGTGCCAGCAGCCCCGGGACAGGGGGCATAAACACCGGGGAGCTGTTTTTT | CASSPGTGGINTGELFF
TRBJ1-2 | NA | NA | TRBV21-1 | TGTGCCAGCAGCAAATTCTATTTCCGAGAGGCAAACTATGGCTACACCTTC | CASSKFYFREANYGYTF
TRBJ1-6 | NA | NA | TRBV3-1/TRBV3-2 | TGTGCCAGCAGCCAACTGTACAGGGTCTCGTATAATTCACCCCTCCACTTT | CASSQLYRVSYNSPLHF
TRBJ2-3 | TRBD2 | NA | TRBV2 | TGTGCCAGCAGTGCCCCACTAGCGGGGCCCCGACATACGCAGTATTTT | CASSAPLAGPRHTQYF
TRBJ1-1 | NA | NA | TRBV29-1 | TGCAGCGTTTTAGACACCCGGAACACTGAAGCTTTCTTT | CSVLDTRNTEAFF
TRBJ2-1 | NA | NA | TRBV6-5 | TGTGCCAGCAGTTACGGCAGGGGCGCCTACAATGAGCAGTTCTTC | CASSYGRGAYNEQFF
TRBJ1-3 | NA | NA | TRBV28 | TGTGCCAGCAGTTACCGGACAAATGCCCTTGGAAACACCATATATTTT | CASSYRTNALGNTIYF
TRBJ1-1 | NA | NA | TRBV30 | TGTGCCTGGAGAGAAAGGGGGGGAAACACTGAAGCTTTCTTT | CAWRERGGNTEAFF
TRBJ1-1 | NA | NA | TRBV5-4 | TGTGCCAGCAGCTCACACAAGAACACTGAAGCTTTCTTT | CASSSHKNTEAFF
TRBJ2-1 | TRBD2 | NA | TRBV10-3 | TGTGCCATCAGTGAGTCAGGGACTAGCGGGGCCGATGAGCAGTTCTTC | CAISESGTSGADEQFF
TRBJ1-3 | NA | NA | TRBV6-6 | TGTGCCAGCAGGGGGAGTAACGGAAACACCATATATTTT | CASRGSNGNTIYF
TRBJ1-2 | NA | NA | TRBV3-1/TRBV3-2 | TGTGCCAGCAGCCAAGATTTATCGGGGGGCGGGGGCTACACCTTC | CASSQDLSGGGGYTF
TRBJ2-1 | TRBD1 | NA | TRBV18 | TGTGCCAGCTTGGGACAGGGGGCCGGGGATGAGCAGTTCTTC | CASLGQGAGDEQFF
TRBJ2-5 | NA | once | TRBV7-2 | TGTGCCAGCAGCTTAGCGGGAGTGGAGACCCAGTACTTC | CASSLAGVETQYF
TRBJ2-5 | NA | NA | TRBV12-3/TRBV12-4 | TGTGCCAGCAGTTCAGGGGAAGAGACCCAGTACTTC | CASSSGEETQYF
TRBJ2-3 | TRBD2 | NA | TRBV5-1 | TGCGCCAGCAGCTTGTCGGGAGGTAGGATCACAGATACGCAGTATTTT | CASSLSGGRITDTQYF
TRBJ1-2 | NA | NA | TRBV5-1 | TGCGCCAGCAGCTTGGGAGACATTCACTATGGCTACACCTTC | CASSLGDIHYGYTF
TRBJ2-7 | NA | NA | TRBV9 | TGTGCCAGCAGCGTGGCTAGTTCCTCCTACGAGCAGTACTTC | CASSVASSSYEQYF
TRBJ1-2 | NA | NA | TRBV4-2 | TGTGCCAGCAGCCAAGATCAGGGCCAGGGATATGGCTACACCTTC | CASSQDQGQGYGYTF
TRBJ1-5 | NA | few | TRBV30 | TGTGCCTGGAGTGGCCCCAACAGTGCCCAGCATTTT | CAWSGPNSAQHF
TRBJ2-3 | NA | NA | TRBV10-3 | TGTGCCATCAGTTCTCCGGACATCGATACGCAGTATTTT | CAISSPDIDTQYF
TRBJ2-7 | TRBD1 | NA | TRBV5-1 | TGCGCCAGCAGACCCGGGACAGACTCCTACGAGCAGTACTTC | CASRPGTDSYEQYF
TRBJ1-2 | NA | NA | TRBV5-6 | TGTGCCAGCAGCCCGTACTTCGGTGGCTACACCTTC | CASSPYFGGYTF
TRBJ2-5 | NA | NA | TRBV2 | TGTGCCAGCATACGAGGGAGCGTGGAGACCCAGTACTTC | CASIRGSVETQYF
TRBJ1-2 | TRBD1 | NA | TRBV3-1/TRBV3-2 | TGTGCCAGCAGCCCGGGACAGGCTATGGTGATTGGCTACACCTTC | CASSPGQAMVIGYTF
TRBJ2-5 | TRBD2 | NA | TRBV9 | TGTGCCAGCAGCGTAGGGTACGGGGGGGGCGGTGAGACCCAGTACTTC | CASSVGYGGGGETQYF
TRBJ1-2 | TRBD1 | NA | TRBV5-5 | TGTGCCAGCAGCTATAAACCACCGGGACAGGCCAACTATGGCTACACCTTC | CASSYKPPGQANYGYTF
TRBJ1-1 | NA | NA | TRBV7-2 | TGTGCCAGCAGCTCACAGGGATACGGTGAAGCTTTCTTT | CASSSQGYGEAFF
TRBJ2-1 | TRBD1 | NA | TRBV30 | TGTGCCTGGAGGACAGGGAGCTCCTACAATGAGCAGTTCTTC | CAWRTGSSYNEQFF
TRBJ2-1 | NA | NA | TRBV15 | TGTGCCACCAGCCCTGCCGGTAACCCCTACAATGAGCAGTTCTTC | CATSPAGNPYNEQFF
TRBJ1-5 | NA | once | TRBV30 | TGTGCCTGGAGTTCAACCCCGGGAATCCGGCCCCAGCATTTT | CAWSSTPGIRPQHF
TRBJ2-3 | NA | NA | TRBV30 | TGTGCCGGCAGGGTCGTCACAGATACGCAGTATTTT | CAGRVVTDTQYF
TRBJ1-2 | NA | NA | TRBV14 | TGTGCCAGCAGCCAAGTACAGAGCTATGGCTACACCTTC | CASSQVQSYGYTF
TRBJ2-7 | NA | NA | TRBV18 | TGTGCCAGCACCCCAGCGGGCAGGACCCAAACCTACGAGCAGTACTTC | CASTPAGRTQTYEQYF
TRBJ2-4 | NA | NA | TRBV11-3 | TGTGCCAGCAGCCCCTCGAGGTCGGCAAACATTCAGTACTTC | CASSPSRSANIQYF
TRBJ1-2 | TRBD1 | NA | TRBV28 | TGTGCCAGCAGTGTAGCAGGGGGTGGGTATGGCTACACCTTC | CASSVAGGGYGYTF
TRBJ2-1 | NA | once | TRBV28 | TGTGCCAGCACCCATAGCGGCCCGTACAATGAGCAGTTCTTC | CASTHSGPYNEQFF
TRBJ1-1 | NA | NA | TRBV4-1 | TGCGCCAGCAGCCAAGGGTACACCACTGAAGCTTTCTTT | CASSQGYTTEAFF
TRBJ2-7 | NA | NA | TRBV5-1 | TGCGCCAGCACCCTTAACACAGGGTTAAGCTCCTACGAGCAGTACTTC | CASTLNTGLSSYEQYF
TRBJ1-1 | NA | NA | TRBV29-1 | TGCAGCGTTCAGGAGGGGCGTAACACTGAAGCTTTCTTT | CSVQEGRNTEAFF
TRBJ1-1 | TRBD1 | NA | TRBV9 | TGTGCCAGCAGCTCCCGACAGGGATGGGACACTGAAGCTTTCTTT | CASSSRQGWDTEAFF
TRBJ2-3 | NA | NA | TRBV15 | TGTGCCACCAGCAGAGACAGGGGTTTGGATACGCAGTATTTT | CATSRDRGLDTQYF
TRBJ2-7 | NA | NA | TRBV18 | TGTGCCAGCTCACCACCGGCTCGCTCCTACGAGCAGTACTTC | CASSPPARSYEQYF
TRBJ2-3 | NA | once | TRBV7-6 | TGTGCCAGCAGCTTATCAGGGCAGCCAGATACGCAGTATTTT | CASSLSGQPDTQYF
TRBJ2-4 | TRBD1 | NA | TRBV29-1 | TGCAGCGTTTTGTCGACAGGGGAGGCCAAAAACATTCAGTACTTC | CSVLSTGEAKNIQYF
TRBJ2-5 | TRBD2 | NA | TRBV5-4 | TGTGCCAGCAGTCCCGGGACTAGCGAGACCCAGTACTTC | CASSPGTSETQYF
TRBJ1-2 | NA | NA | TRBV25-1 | TGTGCCAGCAGGCGCGGCAGCTTGGATGGCTACACCTTC | CASRRGSLDGYTF
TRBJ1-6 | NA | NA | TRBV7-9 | TGTGCCAGCAGAGCCCAATATAATTCACCCCTCCACTTT | CASRAQYNSPLHF
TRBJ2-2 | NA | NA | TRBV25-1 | TGTGCCAGCAGGCGGGCCACCGGGGAGCTGTTTTTT | CASRRATGELFF
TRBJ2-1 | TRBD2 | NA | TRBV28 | TGTGCCAGCGGGGGGGTATATCCCTACAATGAGCAGTTCTTC | CASGGVYPYNEQFF
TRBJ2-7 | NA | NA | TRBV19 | TGTGCCAGTAGTCTTGTTGCGAGGAGCTCCTACGAGCAGTACTTC | CASSLVARSSYEQYF